The clone carrying this T cell receptor beta chain was detected only once. Germline is not matched at one junction end, which may reflect a read error. Time point meaning: pre-treatment sample, taken before nivolumab and TIL therapy. This entry is derived from a study of TIL therapy for anti-PD-1-resistant metastatic lung cancer. This was the immunoSEQ v3 assay. Sequenced by immunoSEQ multiplex PCR; TCRdb stores in-frame clones only, minus some. Found here are 50,000 to 60,000 clones, more than 80% of them singletons; the top ten hold about 2.7%. The CDR3 extends over 14 amino acids. Germline V gene sequence: CDR1 SSHAT, CDR2 FNYEAQ (reference sequence).

The rearrangement joins TRBV7-7 to TRBJ2-2; D possibly corresponds to TRBD1 (6 bases). The clonotype originates from a person between 25 and 79 years old with non-small cell lung cancer. Sequencing used blood, obtained at baseline. Here the CDR3 DNA reads TGTGCTAGCAGCCCAAGGGGGAATACCGGGGAGCTGTTTTTT. Its protein is CASSPRGNTGELFF.